Described below is a single T cell receptor (beta chain) sequence and its context. The data derive from a study of OX40 agonist ivuxolimab in advanced cancers. Study as a whole: Patients were given ivuxolimab, an antibody that agonizes OX40 (CD134). In this trial design, patients received ivuxolimab intravenously at 0.01 to 10 mg/kg every 2 weeks. Every patient in dose escalation had hepatocellular carcinoma, melanoma, renal cell or head and neck cancer.

The CDR3 contains 12 residues. Trimming removed 6 bases at V and 2 bases at J, with 7 bases between. Germline CDR1 and CDR2: MGHDK and SYGVNS. The table came from immunoSEQ multiplex PCR; TCRdb's copy has only in-frame clones and leaves some out. Of 72,000 or so clones in the sample, 85% to 90% were seen once. This chain links TRBV25-1 with TRBJ1-2; D gene uncertain. This clonotype was obtained from an adult with an advanced solid tumor such as melanoma, head and neck, liver or kidney cancer. The sequencing here drew on CD4+ or CD8+ T cells sorted from blood, taken in a trial of the OX40 agonist ivuxolimab. CDR3 DNA: TGTGCCAGCAGGAGCCCCAACTATGGCTACACCTTC. It yields the protein CASRSPNYGYTF.